This TCR beta chain came from a study of blood T cell repertoires in COVID-19 (dated by TCRdb to the early 2020s). Notes on the research overall: Samples from collaborators originated in the United States, Italy and Spain and spanned both the acute and convalescent phases of COVID-19. Subjects who had been exposed to COVID-19, were actively infected with it, or had recovered from it provided the deeply sampled blood TCRbeta repertoires that made up the dataset. Where available, HLA class I and class II types were taken from metadata supplied by the sample provider and were not determined by assay-based typing. The repertoires were made available in a free public database intended to serve as a resource for research on the immune response to SARS-CoV-2. The material from the prospective study consisted of cDNA or gDNA derived from T cells, B-cell-depleted T cells, or PBMCs. Sample metadata almost always included a de-identified subject ID, COVID-19 status, age in years and sex. Samples came from the ongoing ImmuneRACE study (first 160 participants) plus 1,254 subjects from 6 global collaborators. The full study reports these points: Clinical and demographic metadata were provided uncurated, with the amount varying by source and participant.

As to this clone: What this receptor recognizes is not known. The sample holds no much larger clone one base away, and base qualities are not on file.

The germline V gene yields SGHTA for CDR1 and FQGNSA for CDR2. The CDR3 numbers 14 residues from cysteine through phenylalanine. Of all the DNA, just the CDR3 is kept, 42 bases in frame from base 1. The junction carries 7 bases between V and J, which are trimmed by 2 bases and 0 bases respectively. The collaborating institutions used their own protocols to collect whole blood in K2EDTA tubes. Collaborator samples were shipped for TCRbeta analysis as frozen whole blood, isolated PBMCs, or DNA extracted from either sample type. TCRbeta CDR3 regions were amplified from genomic DNA using the immunoSEQ Assay, a bias-controlled multiplex PCR. The paper's data handling went like this. The number of nucleated cells in each sample was estimated from the amplification of reference gene primers within the assay. Sequence reads were collapsed and filtered to measure the absolute abundance of every unique TCRbeta CDR3 rearrangement. For each sample, productive Simpson clonality was calculated as the square root of Simpson's diversity index over productive rearrangements. Held by TCRdb, this immuneACCESS table contains in-frame sequences only and omits some clones. Under half of the omission traces to an unresolved V gene where checked; the cause of the rest is unknown. V and J calls and clone size come straight from that table; D and trimming were deduced from the DNA. Within this sample are about 140,000 clones, with about 82% of them counted one time only. The ten largest clones capture 2.5% to 3% of the sample.

Recombination linked TRBV7-2 to TRBJ1-2; the best D guess is TRBD1, with 6 bases matching. The specimen sequenced was peripheral blood. This clonotype was sampled from a man aged 45-60 years with acute or convalescent COVID-19. In nucleotides, the sequence is TGTGCCAGCAGCTTAACAGGGACTAACTATGGCTACACCTTC. Its translation reads: CASSLTGTNYGYTF.